These 31 T cell receptor beta chains came from one sample sequenced in a study of control samples from healthy donors and cancer patients (TCRdb year 2020). Receptors were amplified or captured by the immunoSEQ multiplex PCR assay. Here the immuneACCESS table is served through TCRdb, limited to in-frame sequences with V and J called. Missing clones are a known gap in these copies; in checked studies unresolved V genes cover under half, and the rest lacks a known reason. The sample yields about 410,000 clones; around 90% were counted once. The ten largest clones take up 5% to 7% of the sample. Sequencing input: PBMCs. The receptors come from a middle-aged man with head and neck cancer.

The chain has TRBV24-1 and TRBJ2-1; no clear D gene. This CDR3 contains 15 residues. Germline V gene lookup returns CDR1 KGHDR and CDR2 SFDVKD. The ends were cut back, 0 bases at V and 2 bases at J, with 7 bases in the middle. The CDR3 DNA sequence: TGTGCCACCAGTGATTTGACGGCTACCTACAATGAGCAGTTCTTC. Protein: CATSDLTATYNEQFF.

The chain couples TRBV28 to TRBJ1-3; D remains ambiguous. The CDR3 consists of 11 residues. V was pared by 6 bases and J by 6 bases, with 6 bases between. Germline V lookup: CDR1 MDHEN, CDR2 SYDVKM. DNA for the CDR3: TGTGCCAGCAGCTCCCTAAACACCATATATTTT. Translation: CASSSLNTIYF. The complete variable domain, with remaining parts taken from reference TRBV28 and TRBJ1-3, reads DVKVTQSSRYLVKRTGEKVFLECVQDMDHENMFWYRQDPGLGLRLIYFSYDVKMKEKGDIPEGYSVSREKKERFSLILESASTNQTSMYLCASSSLNTIYFGEGSWLTVV.

This clone was observed a single time. In nucleotides, the CDR3 is TGTGCCAGCAGTGAAGGCGTAGGGGGGGACGAAAAACTGTTTTTT. Translating gives CASSEGVGGDEKLFF. The rearrangement joins TRBV6-1 to TRBJ1-4; TRBD1 might be the D (6 bases). The CDR3 has 15 residues. From germline, CDR1 is MNHNS and CDR2 SASEGT. V was shortened by 1 base and J by 8 bases, with 14 bases between the two germline ends.

This chain uses TRBV28 with TRBJ2-7; 7 bases line up with TRBD1. Germline CDR1 and CDR2: MDHEN and SYDVKM. The CDR3 length is 15 residues. With 7 bases clipped from V and 0 bases from J, the junction kept 9 bases outside the gene matches. CDR3 amino acids: CASMRGGWVSYEQYF. The CDR3 DNA sequence: TGTGCCAGCATGAGAGGGGGCTGGGTCTCCTACGAGCAGTACTTC.

The chain couples TRBV19 to TRBJ1-1; 10 nucleotides align to TRBD1. The V and J ends lost 3 bases and 1 base, in that order; junction bases with no gene match: 11. Germline V gene lookup returns CDR1 LNHDA and CDR2 SQIVND (reference sequence). The CDR3 consists of 18 residues. DNA for the CDR3: TGTGCCAGTAGTATCTCAGCCGGGACAGGGGTAAGGAACACTGAAGCTTTCTTT. It yields the protein CASSISAGTGVRNTEAFF.

The genes are TRBV19 and TRBJ1-5; D is unresolved. This CDR3 contains 14 residues. CDR1 is LNHDA, CDR2 SQIVND, per germline (reference sequence). V dropped 2 bases and J dropped 3 bases, with 8 bases sitting between them. CDR3 bases: TGTGCCAGTAGTATAAACGGGCCCAATCAGCCCCAGCATTTT. This encodes CASSINGPNQPQHF.

The chain carries TRBV6-5 and TRBJ1-3; D gene uncertain. The germline V gene encodes CDR1 MNHEY and CDR2 SVGAGI. Trimming took off 11 bases at V and 2 bases at J, with 10 bases between the two ends. This CDR3 region has 12 residues. CDR3 DNA sequence: TGTGCCGTCTCGACGACTGGAAACACCATATATTTT. Its protein product is CAVSTTGNTIYF.

V gene TRBV30 combines with J gene TRBJ1-3; D ambiguous. Trimming removed 4 bases at V and 4 bases at J, with 11 bases between. The CDR3 extends over 13 amino acids. Germline-derived CDR1 and CDR2 are GTSNPN and SVGIG (reference sequence). The CDR3 DNA is TGTGCCTGGACTCCTAATCCGGGAAACACCATATATTTT. Translation: CAWTPNPGNTIYF.

This sequence joins TRBV4-1 and TRBJ1-1; D might be TRBD1 (6 bases). The CDR3 runs to 14 residues. Deletions cut 0 bases from V and 5 bases from J, with 10 bases between. CDR1 and CDR2 (germline): MGHRA, YSYEKL. In nucleotides, the CDR3 is TGCGCCAGCAGCCAAGAAGAGGGGGATACTGAAGCTTTCTTT. The encoded protein is CASSQEEGDTEAFF.

The chain links TRBV19 to TRBJ1-2, with 7 positions matching TRBD1. V shed 0 bases, J shed 4 bases, and the junction held 8 bases outside the gene matches. The germline gives CDR1 LNHDA, CDR2 SQIVND (reference sequence). CDR3 length equals 16 residues. CDR3 residues: CASSIDSQGFGYGYTF. CDR3 DNA: TGTGCCAGTAGTATAGATTCACAGGGGTTCGGCTATGGCTACACCTTC.

This clone has only one observation. The J gene is TRBJ2-7, the V gene TRBV1; the table's D call TRBD2 went unverified against the DNA. TRBV1 is a listed pseudogene. CDR3 size: 14 residues. CDR3 sequence reads: CTTGHRGPRGEQYF. DNA for the CDR3: TGCACCACCGGCCATAGAGGGCCCCGGGGCGAGCAGTACTTC.

The rearrangement uses TRBV10-2 and TRBJ2-6, with D perhaps given as TRBD1 or TRBD2 (5 bases each). Trimming took 0 bases from V and 2 from J, leaving 11 bases between them. The CDR3 loop spans 17 amino acids. The germline CDR1 and CDR2 sequences are WSHSY and SAAADI. The CDR3 here is CASSESAGTTGANVLTF. DNA for the CDR3: TGCGCCAGCAGTGAGTCTGCAGGGACGACTGGGGCCAACGTCCTGACTTTC.

The chain recombines TRBV9 with TRBJ1-5, with a weak D call TRBD1 (5 bases). Trimming removed 3 bases from V and 7 bases from J, with 14 bases in between. This CDR3 contains 14 residues. In germline, CDR1 is SGDLS, CDR2 YYNGEE. CDR3 sequence reads: CASSGGTAGQPQHF. The DNA for the CDR3 is TGTGCCAGCAGCGGGGGGACGGCGGGGCAGCCCCAGCATTTT.

The chain links TRBV28 to TRBJ2-1, with 11 nucleotides matching TRBD1. This CDR3 comprises 16 residues. V was pared by 6 bases and J by 3 bases, with 7 bases of the junction left unmatched. In germline, CDR1 is MDHEN, CDR2 SYDVKM. The DNA of the CDR3 is TGTGCCAGCAGATCCGGGACAGGGGGTTTCTACAATGAGCAGTTCTTC. The encoded protein is CASRSGTGGFYNEQFF.

This chain joins TRBV6-1 and TRBJ2-3; D possibly corresponds to TRBD1 (6 bases). CDR1 and CDR2 (germline): MNHNS, SASEGT. V shed 4 bases and J shed 2 bases, with 25 bases lying between them. This CDR3 comprises 19 residues. DNA of the CDR3: TGTGCCAGCAGTGCGCCCCGGACAGTTACCTCAACTTCCACAGATACGCAGTATTTT. It is translated as CASSAPRTVTSTSTDTQYF.

This clone has just a few counts. The chain is built from TRBV5-1 and TRBJ1-1; D unresolved. The CDR3 has 15 residues. V was trimmed by 1 base and J by 0 bases, leaving 10 bases between them. CDR1 is SGHRS, CDR2 YFSETQ, per germline. CDR3 bases: TGCGCCAGCAGCTTGTGGTCCGGGTTGAACACTGAAGCTTTCTTT. Translated: CASSLWSGLNTEAFF. Variable domain in full (rest from reference TRBV5-1 and TRBJ1-1): KAGVTQTPRYLIKTRGQQVTLSCSPISGHRSVSWYQQTPGQGLQFLFEYFSETQRNKGNFPGRFSGRQFSNSRSEMNVSTLELGDSALYLCASSLWSGLNTEAFFGQGTRLTVV.

V and J are TRBV9 and TRBJ2-2; no definite D call. The CDR3 totals 16 residues. V was trimmed by 0 bases and J by 6 bases, leaving 15 bases between them. Germline-derived CDR1 and CDR2 are SGDLS and YYNGEE. The CDR3 sequence: CASSVGSTSVSGELFF. For the CDR3, the DNA is TGTGCCAGCAGCGTAGGATCGACTTCGGTCTCCGGGGAGCTGTTTTTT.

The V gene is TRBV28, the J gene TRBJ2-1, with D uncertain. Germline lookup yields CDR1 MDHEN and CDR2 SYDVKM. Trimming removed 3 bases from V and 4 bases from J, with 4 bases in between. The CDR3 is made up of 12 amino acids. The CDR3 is CASSFHYNEQFF. The CDR3 region has the DNA TGTGCCAGCAGTTTCCATTACAATGAGCAGTTCTTC. The entire variable domain, with the rest obtained from reference TRBV28 and TRBJ2-1, is as follows: DVKVTQSSRYLVKRTGEKVFLECVQDMDHENMFWYRQDPGLGLRLIYFSYDVKMKEKGDIPEGYSVSREKKERFSLILESASTNQTSMYLCASSFHYNEQFFGPGTRLTVL.

This chain joins TRBV10-2 and TRBJ1-2; D perhaps matches TRBD1 (6 bases). Trimming pared 8 bases from V and 8 bases from J, leaving 15 bases between. The CDR3 sequence is 12 residues long. CDR1 is WSHSY and CDR2 is SAAADI in the germline V gene. The CDR3 sequence is CASGGGQGGYTF. In DNA form, the CDR3 reads TGCGCCAGCGGAGGGGGGCAGGGAGGCTACACCTTC.

As for this clone: This sample includes further DNA sequences coding for the same CDR3. V is TRBV6-5 and J is TRBJ1-3; D gene ambiguous. Per the germline V gene, CDR1 is MNHEY and CDR2 is SVGAGI. V dropped 8 bases and J dropped 2 bases, with 7 bases sitting between them. CDR3 length: 12 amino acids. The DNA for the CDR3 is TGTGCCAGCCGGACGGCTGGAAACACCATATATTTT. It codes for CASRTAGNTIYF.

This clone occurred once. The chain has TRBV27 and TRBJ1-3, with 7 bases matching TRBD1. Germline CDR1 reads MNHEY; CDR2 reads SMNVEV (reference sequence). J was trimmed by 0 bases and V by 2 bases; bases with no gene match: 1. This CDR3 comprises 15 residues. CDR3 region: CASSLRGHSGNTIYF. CDR3 sequence (DNA): TGTGCCAGCAGTTTAAGGGGGCACTCTGGAAACACCATATATTTT.

The chain employs TRBV6-4 and TRBJ2-3, with D possibly called TRBD1 or TRBD2 (6 bases each). The V gene's germline CDR1 is MRHNA and CDR2 SNTAGT. The CDR3 covers 16 residues. Trimming cost V 0 bases and J 4 bases, with 14 bases left between them. Here the CDR3 reads CASSDSGGGRADTQYF. CDR3 in DNA: TGTGCCAGCAGTGACTCCGGAGGGGGTCGGGCAGATACGCAGTATTTT.

The J gene is TRBJ1-1, the V gene TRBV19, with D perhaps TRBD1 (6 bases). The CDR3 loop spans 14 amino acids. Germline loops: CDR1 LNHDA, CDR2 SQIVND (reference sequence). Trimming took 5 bases from V and 9 from J, leaving 19 bases between them. The CDR3 DNA reads as TGTGCCAGTAGTCCGTCGACAACAGGGCTAAAAGCTTTCTTT. Encoded protein: CASSPSTTGLKAFF.

As for this clone: Other DNA sequences of this sample code for an identical CDR3. This rearrangement joins TRBV6-6 to TRBJ2-3, with 13 bases that match TRBD2. V was clipped by 5 bases and J by 0 bases; unmatched bases: 8. CDR3 length: 18 residues. CDR1 is MNHNY, CDR2 SVGAGI, per germline (reference sequence). The CDR3 sequence: CASSRPGLAGLSTDTQYF. The CDR3 nucleotides are TGTGCCAGCAGTCGACCGGGACTAGCGGGACTTAGCACAGATACGCAGTATTTT.

The genes are TRBV3-1 (or the pseudogene TRBV3-2) and TRBJ1-2, with unresolved D. The V end was cut by 2 bases, the J end by 2 bases, with 18 bases between. The CDR3 sequence is 17 residues long. Germline values: CDR1 LGHDT, CDR2 YNNKEL (reference sequence). The CDR3 sequence is CASSQRSLGFLNYGYTF. The CDR3 DNA follows: TGTGCCAGCAGCCAAAGATCGCTGGGTTTCCTGAACTATGGCTACACCTTC.

The chain is built from TRBV14 and TRBJ2-7; D not certain. This CDR3 comprises 15 residues. The ends were cut back, 3 bases at V and 0 bases at J, with 12 bases in the middle. CDR1 SGHDN and CDR2 FVKESK come from the germline V gene. The CDR3 sequence is CASSHLSSSSYEQYF. As DNA, the CDR3 is TGTGCCAGCAGCCACCTTAGCTCGTCCTCCTACGAGCAGTACTTC.

The genes are TRBV28 and TRBJ1-1; D might be TRBD1 (5 bases). V lost 4 bases to trimming and J lost 11 bases, with 20 bases between them. The germline V gene has CDR1 MDHEN and CDR2 SYDVKM. This CDR3 comprises 14 residues. The CDR3 spells CASSSFRDAVMAFF. The CDR3 region has the DNA TGTGCCAGCAGTTCCTTCCGGGACGCCGTGATGGCTTTCTTT.

This clone has a single count. The rearrangement joins TRBV7-9 to TRBJ2-5; D is possibly TRBD1 (6 bases). The CDR3 has 15 amino acids. The ends were cut back, 5 bases at V and 3 bases at J, with 16 bases in the middle. Germline-derived CDR1 and CDR2 are SEHNR and FQNEAQ (reference sequence). The CDR3 DNA sequence: TGTGCCAGCAGCCGCAAAGGACAGCCGAAAGAGACCCAGTACTTC. Translated: CASSRKGQPKETQYF.

The chain couples TRBV7-8 to TRBJ1-3; unclear D gene. CDR3 length equals 17 residues. The germline V gene has CDR1 SGHVS and CDR2 FQNEAQ. The ends were cut back, 3 bases at V and 0 bases at J, with 15 bases in the middle. The CDR3 coding sequence is TGTGCCAGCAGCTTCGGGATCCATTGGGGCTCTGGAAACACCATATATTTT. Protein product: CASSFGIHWGSGNTIYF.

V gene TRBV9 combines with J gene TRBJ2-2; 9 bases line up with TRBD1. V lost 0 bases and J lost 7; bases outside the gene matches: 7. The CDR3 is made up of 16 amino acids. CDR1 is SGDLS, CDR2 YYNGEE, per germline. For the CDR3, the DNA is TGTGCCAGCAGCGTAGCTACAGGGGGCGAGGTCGGGGAGCTGTTTTTT. Translation gives CASSVATGGEVGELFF.

Notes on this clone: Additional DNA sequences in this sample encode the identical CDR3. V is TRBV10-1 and J is TRBJ2-7, with D unresolved. This CDR3 is 12 amino acids long. Deletions cut 0 bases from V and 4 bases from J, with 4 bases between. Per the germline V gene, CDR1 is WNHNN and CDR2 is SYGVQD (reference sequence). CDR3 in DNA: TGCGCCAGCAGTGAGTCGGGATACGAGCAGTACTTC. Its translation is CASSESGYEQYF.